What follows are 9 T cell receptor beta chains derived from one specimen sequenced in a study of a mutant IDH1 vaccine in newly diagnosed glioma. Sequencing was performed with immunoSEQ multiplex PCR; in TCRdb, only in-frame clones are kept and a portion is missing. The data contain around 82,000 clones, almost 85% of them singletons. Time point given: baseline, week 1 (first vaccination visit). This sample's treatment: pre-vaccination baseline after standard-of-care therapy. The specimen comprised PBMCs, sampled from a glioma patient treated with radiotherapy, temozolomide or both. The receptor source for this set is a man aged 40-55 years with glioma. Some clones in this sample may be carry-over from other donors' samples.

The V gene is TRBV7-9, the J gene TRBJ2-3; D is possibly TRBD2 (5 bases). The CDR3 extends over 16 amino acids. Trimming left V 5 bases short and J 0 bases short, with 15 bases between. In germline, CDR1 is SEHNR, CDR2 FQNEAQ (reference sequence). The DNA for the CDR3 is TGTGCCAGCAGCCCGGGGAGCTCTCCTAGCACAGATACGCAGTATTTT. This codes for CASSPGSSPSTDTQYF.

V usage is TRBV21-1 and J usage is TRBJ1-2. TRBV21-1 is described as a pseudogene. CDR3 length: 10 residues. The CDR3 bases are TGTGCCAGGGGTCCGATTGGCTACACCTTC. It encodes CARGPIGYTF.

The chain employs TRBV5-4 and TRBJ2-2, with D possibly matching TRBD1 (6 bases). The germline V gene has CDR1 SGHNT and CDR2 YYREEE (reference sequence). The CDR3 has 15 residues. V shed 4 bases and J shed 2 bases, with 12 bases lying between them. The CDR3 spells CASSRRGSNTGELFF. The CDR3 region has the DNA TGTGCCAGCAGCCGCAGGGGCTCAAACACCGGGGAGCTGTTTTTT.

The rearrangement joins TRBV18 to TRBJ2-3; possibly TRBD2 for D (5 bases). The CDR3 spans 12 residues. V was shortened by 1 base and J by 6 bases, with 5 bases between the two germline ends. The germline V gene has CDR1 KGHSH and CDR2 LQKENI. CDR3 protein: CASSPRGDTQYF. The CDR3 region has the DNA TGTGCCAGCTCACCACGAGGGGATACGCAGTATTTT.

This clone turned up a few times. J is TRBJ1-6 and V is TRBV25-1; D ambiguous. In germline, CDR1 is MGHDK, CDR2 SYGVNS. This CDR3 spans 13 amino acids. V lost 8 bases and J 6 bases, leaving 11 bases between the germline ends. As DNA, the CDR3 is TGTGCCAGCCTCCGGGCCCCTAATTCACCCCTCCACTTT. Translated, it gives CASLRAPNSPLHF. The entire variable domain, with the rest obtained from reference TRBV25-1 and TRBJ1-6, is as follows: EADIYQTPRYLVIGTGKKITLECSQTMGHDKMYWYQQDPGMELHLIHYSYGVNSTEKGDLSSESTVSRIRTEHFPLTLESARPSHTSQYLCASLRAPNSPLHFGNGTRLTVT.

The J gene is TRBJ2-3, the V gene TRBV6-5; TRBD1 matches 7 bases. From germline, CDR1 is MNHEY and CDR2 SVGAGI. The CDR3 has 15 residues. Trimming removed 6 bases from V and 0 bases from J; junction bases left unmatched: 6. For the CDR3, the DNA is TGTGCCAGCAGCCCCGGGACAGCCAGCACAGATACGCAGTATTTT. This encodes CASSPGTASTDTQYF.

The J gene is TRBJ1-2, the V gene TRBV12-5; D perhaps matches TRBD1 (6 bases). Germline V gene sequence: CDR1 LGHNT, CDR2 FRNRAP. CDR3 size: 14 residues. The V gene lost 7 bases and the J gene lost 9 bases, with 21 bases spanning the gap. The CDR3 loop is CASAPRGAPFSYTF. CDR3 coding DNA: TGTGCTAGTGCCCCCCGGGGGGCCCCTTTTAGCTACACCTTC.

Here the CDR3 DNA reads TGCGCCAGCAGCCTCAATGTCCTGGGAGGGCAGCCCCAGCATTTT. It is translated as CASSLNVLGGQPQHF. This rearrangement joins TRBV4-1 to TRBJ1-5; D is ambiguous. This CDR3 is 15 amino acids long. Per germline, CDR1 MGHRA and CDR2 YSYEKL. The V end lost 4 bases, the J end lost 7 bases, and 17 bases lay between the germline ends.

The V and J genes are TRBV2 and TRBJ2-1, with D perhaps matching TRBD2 (6 bases). Trimming shortened V by 7 bases and J by 6 bases, and 19 bases separated the two germline ends. The CDR3 runs 15 residues. Germline-derived CDR1 and CDR2 are SNHLY and FYNNEI. The CDR3 sequence: CASKTSLRVSNEQFF. CDR3 sequence (DNA): TGTGCCAGCAAGACTAGTCTCCGGGTAAGCAATGAGCAGTTCTTC.